The 31 T cell receptor beta chains below were found in one sample sequenced in a study of metastatic and nonmetastatic thyroid tumors. Ahead of thyroid surgery, no patient had received treatment of any kind. Using MiXCR, TCRdb re-called clones from the PCR reads. The data contain about 30,000 clones, about 4% of them singletons. Sequenced sample: blood. The receptor source for this set is a female donor with papillary thyroid cancer or a benign thyroid nodule (not recorded which). Some clones in this sample may be carry-over from other donors' samples.

There are many counts of this clone. The rearrangement links TRBV11-3 to TRBJ2-1; tentatively, D is TRBD2 (6 bases). The germline V and J ends were trimmed by 5 bases and 4 bases, with 15 bases remaining between them. Germline CDR1 reads SGHNT; CDR2 reads YENEEA. The CDR3 extends over 15 amino acids. CDR3 coding DNA: TGTGCCAGCAGCAAATCGGCGGGACCTTACAATGAGCAGTTCTTC. It specifies CASSKSAGPYNEQFF.

There are a few counts of this clone. V is TRBV27 and J is TRBJ1-2; the match to TRBD1 covers 7 bases. CDR3 length equals 14 residues. Looked up from germline, CDR1 is MNHEY and CDR2 is SMNVEV (reference sequence). V dropped 4 bases and J dropped 4; count of bases not matched to a gene: 6. CDR3 coding DNA: TGTGCCAGCAGTTCTCGGGACAGCCTCTATGGCTACACCTTC. It is translated as CASSSRDSLYGYTF.

The chain couples TRBV28 to TRBJ1-2; D gene ambiguous. The CDR3 has 12 amino acids. The germline V and J ends were trimmed by 3 bases and 3 bases, with 5 bases remaining between them. Germline assignment: CDR1 MDHEN and CDR2 SYDVKM. CDR3 protein: CASSLGDYGYTF. The CDR3 coding sequence is TGTGCCAGCAGTTTGGGAGACTATGGCTACACCTTC.

This clone was picked up a small number of times. The genes are TRBV6-1 and TRBJ2-7, with 9 bases that match TRBD2. The CDR3 totals 18 residues. V shed 8 bases, J shed 2 bases, and the junction held 19 bases outside the gene matches. CDR1 MNHNS and CDR2 SASEGT come from the germline V gene. The CDR3 DNA is TGTGCCAGCCGGTCGCACCCAAGGACTAGCGTGGGCACCTACGAGCAGTACTTC. This translates into CASRSHPRTSVGTYEQYF.

This clone showed up many times. The DNA of the CDR3 is TGTGCCAGCAGCTTCCGACTGCAAACCTCCTACGAGCAGTACTTC. Its translation: CASSFRLQTSYEQYF. The chain employs TRBV3-1 and TRBJ2-7, with unresolved D. Trimming pared 5 bases from V and 0 bases from J, leaving 14 bases between. This CDR3 has 15 residues. The V gene's germline CDR1 is LGHDT and CDR2 YNNKEL (reference sequence).

This clone has only a few counts. The chain links TRBV11-2 to TRBJ2-7; no clear D gene. The CDR3 contains 12 residues. Germline CDR1 reads SGHAT; CDR2 reads FQNNGV. Trimming pared 1 base from V and 4 bases from J, leaving 5 bases between. The CDR3 nucleotides read TGTGCCAGCAGCTTAGTTCCTTACGAGCAGTACTTC. This translates into CASSLVPYEQYF.

This chain uses TRBV7-2 with TRBJ2-5; 7 bases match TRBD1. The CDR3 contains 16 residues. Trimming cost V 5 bases and J 10 bases; bases outside gene matches: 19. Germline values: CDR1 SGHTA, CDR2 FQGNSA. CDR3 in amino acids: CASSQNLRTGGSDQYF. As DNA, the CDR3 is TGTGCCAGCAGCCAAAACCTCCGGACAGGCGGAAGCGACCAGTACTTC.

The sample holds many counts of this clone. This sequence joins TRBV6-1 and TRBJ1-5; 8 bases match TRBD1. V was pared by 6 bases and J by 3 bases, with 16 bases of the junction left unmatched. Germline CDR1 MNHNS, CDR2 SASEGT. This CDR3 spans 18 amino acids. DNA of the CDR3: TGTGCCAGCAGCCAGACAGGGGATGACCGACCTCCCAATCAGCCCCAGCATTTT. Protein: CASSQTGDDRPPNQPQHF.

The chain combines TRBV7-3 with TRBJ2-7; perhaps TRBD1 as D (6 bases). The CDR3 runs 13 residues. The V end lost 5 bases, the J end lost 7 bases, and 15 bases lay between the germline ends. Germline-derived CDR1 and CDR2 are SGHTA and FQGTGA. This CDR3 is CASSDRWAVEQYF. The CDR3 DNA reads as TGTGCCAGCAGCGACAGGTGGGCCGTAGAGCAGTACTTC.

The sample holds many counts of this clone. V and J are TRBV2 and TRBJ1-2, with 8 bases matching TRBD1. V lost 6 bases and J lost 6; bases outside the gene matches: 6. From germline, CDR1 is SNHLY and CDR2 FYNNEI. The CDR3 totals 13 residues. The CDR3 nucleotides read TGTGCCAGCAGCCCGACAGGGGTAGATGGCTACACCTTC. It codes for CASSPTGVDGYTF.

By sample share, this clone is medium-sized (0.01 to 0.1%). V gene TRBV2 combines with J gene TRBJ1-6; possible D gene TRBD1, 6 bases. This CDR3 spans 15 amino acids. Germline CDR1 is SNHLY and CDR2 is FYNNEI. V was clipped by 7 bases and J by 10 bases, with 20 bases between them. CDR3 region: CASTEIGGLDSPLHF. The CDR3 DNA follows: TGTGCCAGCACCGAGATAGGGGGGTTAGACTCACCCCTCCACTTT.

This clone was seen many times. The J gene is TRBJ2-7, the V gene TRBV7-2, with D possibly being TRBD2 (6 bases). There are 13 residues in the CDR3. V gave up 2 bases and J gave up 5 bases, with 10 bases separating them. Germline lookup yields CDR1 SGHTA and CDR2 FQGNSA. Written as DNA, the CDR3 is TGTGCCAGCAGCTTACCGGGACTTAACGAGCAGTACTTC. It encodes CASSLPGLNEQYF.

This clone was seen a few times. The chain combines TRBV19 with TRBJ1-2; weak D call: TRBD1 (5 bases). The CDR3 covers 13 residues. Deletions cut 7 bases from V and 5 bases from J, with 14 bases between. Germline-derived CDR1 and CDR2 are LNHDA and SQIVND (reference sequence). CDR3 nucleotide sequence: TGTGCCAGTAATCACAGGAGTACATATGGCTACACCTTC. Its protein is CASNHRSTYGYTF.

This clone has a count of ten or more. This chain links TRBV7-9 with TRBJ2-5; 9 bases are shared with TRBD1. This CDR3 spans 16 amino acids. Germline CDR1 is SEHNR and CDR2 is FQNEAQ (reference sequence). V gave up 4 bases and J gave up 3 bases; unmatched junction bases: 9. The CDR3: CASSWGTGGAKETQYF. CDR3 nucleotide sequence: TGTGCCAGCAGCTGGGGCACAGGGGGCGCGAAAGAGACCCAGTACTTC.

Notes on this clone: A single base separates this from a much larger clone, so it may be a read error. The rearrangement uses TRBV5-4 and TRBJ2-7; TRBD2 agrees at 11 bases. This CDR3 comprises 17 residues. Germline values: CDR1 SGHNT, CDR2 YYREEE (reference sequence). The CDR3 coding sequence is TGTGCCAGCACCTTGGCGCATAGCGGGAGGGCCTCCTACGAGCAGTACTTC. This gives the protein CASTLAHSGRASYEQYF.

This clone has a handful of counts. This chain uses TRBV5-1 with TRBJ2-7; 11 nucleotides agree with TRBD1. The CDR3 length is 19 residues. CDR1 and CDR2 from the germline V gene are SGHRS and YFSETQ. The V and J ends lost 1 base and 0 bases, in that order; junction bases with no gene match: 12. The CDR3 bases are TGCGCCAGCAGCTTGAGGGGTGGCATGGACAGGGGGCTCTCCTACGAGCAGTACTTC. It encodes CASSLRGGMDRGLSYEQYF.

This clone was recorded many times. The chain combines TRBV11-3 with TRBJ2-7, with a possible D match to TRBD1 (5 bases). CDR3 length equals 15 residues. Looked up from germline, CDR1 is SGHNT and CDR2 is YENEEA. The germline V and J ends were trimmed by 5 bases and 7 bases, with 21 bases remaining between them. CDR3 sequence reads: CASSPPRATMGEQYF. DNA for the CDR3: TGTGCCAGCAGCCCCCCCAGGGCTACTATGGGGGAGCAGTACTTC.

This clone has ten or more counts. The same CDR3 can be traced to other DNA sequences in this sample. The chain combines TRBV6-1 with TRBJ2-1; a possible D gene is TRBD2 (6 bases). Germline values: CDR1 MNHNS, CDR2 SASEGT. Trimming left V 6 bases short and J 7 bases short, with 13 bases between. This CDR3 is 13 amino acids long. The CDR3 sequence is CASRDYRPNEQFF. The CDR3, as DNA: TGTGCCAGCAGGGACTATCGTCCTAATGAGCAGTTCTTC.

This clone was counted ten times or more. V is TRBV6-1 and J is TRBJ2-7; D unclear. The CDR3 is 19 amino acids. Trimming shortened V by 2 bases and J by 1 base, and 24 bases separated the two germline ends. Germline loops: CDR1 MNHNS, CDR2 SASEGT. CDR3 coding DNA: TGTGCCAGCAGTGAAACCCCGTTTTGGCTGTGGCAACCGTCCTACGAGCAGTACTTC. Protein product: CASSETPFWLWQPSYEQYF.

By frequency in the sample, this clone is medium-sized. The rearrangement links TRBV2 to TRBJ1-3, with 9 nucleotides matching TRBD1. V was clipped by 7 bases and J by 8 bases; unmatched bases: 6. CDR3 length equals 13 residues. Germline CDR1 and CDR2: SNHLY and FYNNEI. In DNA, the CDR3 is TGTGCCAGCATGAACAGGGGGCGGGACACCATATATTTT. The encoded protein is CASMNRGRDTIYF.

This clone showed up many times. Other DNA sequences in this specimen translate into the identical CDR3. V gene TRBV2 combines with J gene TRBJ2-3; D unresolved. Trimming removed 0 bases at V and 1 base at J, with 8 bases between. The CDR3 loop spans 15 amino acids. In germline, CDR1 is SNHLY, CDR2 FYNNEI. CDR3 nucleotides: TGTGCCAGCAGTGAAGCGGGGATGGGCACAGATACGCAGTATTTT. Its translation: CASSEAGMGTDTQYF.

For the CDR3, the DNA is TGCGCCAGCAGCTCGGGCCTACTAGCGGGAGTAACCGGGGAGCTGTTTTTT. Amino acids: CASSSGLLAGVTGELFF. This chain joins TRBV5-1 and TRBJ2-2, with 11 nucleotides matching TRBD2. Trimming took 3 bases from V and 5 from J; bases not matched to a gene: 9. The germline V gene has CDR1 SGHRS and CDR2 YFSETQ. The CDR3 spans 17 residues.

This clone was counted at least ten times. The V gene is TRBV7-9, the J gene TRBJ1-1; TRBD1 is a possible D gene (5 bases). This CDR3 is built from 14 residues. The V gene lost 5 bases and the J gene lost 3 bases, with 13 bases spanning the gap. Germline V gives CDR1 SEHNR, CDR2 FQNEAQ (reference sequence). The CDR3 loop is CASSLGTAYTEAFF. DNA of the CDR3: TGTGCCAGCAGCCTCGGGACGGCCTACACTGAAGCTTTCTTT. The entire variable domain, with the rest obtained from reference TRBV7-9 and TRBJ1-1, is as follows: DTGVSQNPRHKITKRGQNVTFRCDPISEHNRLYWYRQTLGQGPEFLTYFQNEAQLEKSRLLSDRFSAERPKGSFSTLEIQRTEQGDSAMYLCASSLGTAYTEAFFGQGTRLTVV.

Remarks on this clone: One end of the junction fails to match germline, which may point to a read error. The gene calls are TRBV6-2 or TRBV6-3 and TRBJ2-7; 8 nucleotides match TRBD1. This CDR3 region has 10 residues. From germline, CDR1 is MNHEY and CDR2 SVGEGT. The CDR3 loop reads CASGGRTGLF. CDR3 coding DNA: TGTGCCAGTGGGGGGAGGACAGGGTTGTTC.

V and J are TRBV29-1 and TRBJ2-5; 8 nucleotides agree with TRBD1. CDR1 and CDR2 (germline): SQVTM, ANQGSEA. V lost 4 bases, J lost 1 base, and 2 bases stayed unmatched. The CDR3 runs to 13 residues. DNA of the CDR3: TGCAGCGTTGGGGACAGGTTCCAAGAGACCCAGTACTTC. This gives the protein CSVGDRFQETQYF.

By sample fraction, this clone is medium-sized. The V call is TRBV28, the J call TRBJ1-2; D is unresolved. The CDR3 length is 14 residues. Trimming removed 6 bases from V and 10 bases from J, with 21 bases in between. The germline V gene encodes CDR1 MDHEN and CDR2 SYDVKM. CDR3 protein: CASSPPLGMGAYTF. CDR3 DNA: TGTGCCAGCAGCCCACCCCTAGGGATGGGCGCCTACACCTTC.

This clone was observed a few times. This chain links TRBV9 with TRBJ1-6, with a possible D match to TRBD1 (6 bases). The length of the CDR3 is 16 residues. Trimming cost V 4 bases and J 6 bases, with 17 bases left between them. Germline lookup yields CDR1 SGDLS and CDR2 YYNGEE. CDR3 sequence: CASSPRGGGPNSPLHF. CDR3 coding DNA: TGTGCCAGCAGCCCCCGGGGGGGGGGGCCTAATTCACCCCTCCACTTT.

By sample share, this clone is medium-sized (0.01 to 0.1%). The chain has TRBV28 and TRBJ1-2; no firm D call. This CDR3 comprises 12 residues. Germline V gene data show CDR1 as MDHEN and CDR2 as SYDVKM. V lost 8 bases, J lost 8 bases, and 15 bases lay in between. CDR3 region: CASLRGNRGYTF. The CDR3 DNA follows: TGTGCCAGCCTTAGAGGGAATCGAGGCTACACCTTC.

This clone has ten or more counts. This sequence joins TRBV6-2 or TRBV6-3 and TRBJ2-5; TRBD1 matches 10 bases. This CDR3 region has 17 residues. Looked up from germline, CDR1 is MNHEY and CDR2 is SVGEGT. The V and J ends lost 6 bases and 0 bases, in that order; junction bases with no gene match: 10. CDR3 in DNA: TGTGCCAGCAGCTATTTGACAGGGGGCTACGACCAAGAGACCCAGTACTTC. It specifies CASSYLTGGYDQETQYF.

In this sample, this clone turned up many times. A clone one base away is much larger, so this may be a read error. The identical CDR3 is also encoded by other nucleotide sequences in the sample. The chain employs TRBV11-2 and TRBJ2-7, with D possibly being TRBD1 (5 bases). In germline, CDR1 is SGHAT, CDR2 FQNNGV. This CDR3 spans 15 amino acids. Trimming left V 1 base short and J 2 bases short, with 12 bases between. CDR3 sequence reads: CASSLGSRGAYEQYF. The CDR3 DNA follows: TGTGCCAGCAGCTTAGGGTCAAGGGGCGCCTACGAGCAGTACTTC.

This rearrangement joins TRBV6-2 or TRBV6-3 to TRBJ1-3; D is possibly TRBD1 (6 bases). Germline V gene lookup returns CDR1 MNHEY and CDR2 SVGEGT. The V and J ends lost 7 bases and 0 bases respectively, with 10 bases between them. The CDR3 covers 14 residues. The CDR3 DNA follows: TGTGCCAGCATGGGGGCTCTCTCTGGAAACACCATATATTTT. This sequence encodes CASMGALSGNTIYF.